This note documents a single T cell receptor beta chain sequence. Other DNA sequences within the sample encode an identical CDR3. The repertoire was sequenced with immunoSEQ multiplex PCR; TCRdb's copy has only in-frame clones and lacks some. Seen here are 200,000 to 250,000 clones, around 90% observed once, and the top ten hold just over 2.5%. Residents of about 25 US areas, aged about 18 to 95 years, made up the participants. Each participant's cohort was designated according to participant-reported clinical history. The data originate from a study of blood T cell repertoires in COVID-19. Study-wide context: The United States, Italy and Spain supplied acute and convalescent COVID-19 samples. From T cells, B-cell-depleted T cells, or PBMCs came the material, which was cDNA or gDNA.

CDR3 size: 15 residues. Germline trimming cut 4 bases from V and 4 bases from J; bases unmatched to any gene: 2. The germline gives CDR1 LNHDA, CDR2 SQIVND (reference sequence). Sequenced sample: PBMCs or T cells enriched from blood (not recorded which). This receptor was identified in a woman aged 25 to 39 who had recovered from COVID-19. This rearrangement joins TRBV19 to TRBJ2-1; 12 bases line up with TRBD2. Here the CDR3 reads CASSTSGGGYNEQFF. In DNA form, the CDR3 reads TGTGCCAGTAGTACTAGCGGGGGGGGTTACAATGAGCAGTTCTTC.